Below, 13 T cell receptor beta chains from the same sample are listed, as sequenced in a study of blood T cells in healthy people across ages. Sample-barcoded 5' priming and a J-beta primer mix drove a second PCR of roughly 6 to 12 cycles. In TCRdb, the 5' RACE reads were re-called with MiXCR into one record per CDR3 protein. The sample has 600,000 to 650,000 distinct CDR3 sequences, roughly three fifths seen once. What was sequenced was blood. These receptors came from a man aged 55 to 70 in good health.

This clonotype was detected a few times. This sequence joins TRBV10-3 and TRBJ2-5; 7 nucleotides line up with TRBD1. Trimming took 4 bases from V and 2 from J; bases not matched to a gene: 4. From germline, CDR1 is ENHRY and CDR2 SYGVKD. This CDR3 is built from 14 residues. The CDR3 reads CAISGGTVQETQYF. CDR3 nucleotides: TGTGCCATCAGTGGGGGGACAGTTCAAGAGACCCAGTACTTC.

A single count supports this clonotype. The CDR3 DNA reads as TGTGCCAGCAGCGTAGCCAGCGGGGGGGCGGGTAGCTCCTACGAGCAGTACTTC. It is translated as CASSVASGGAGSSYEQYF. The chain links TRBV9 to TRBJ2-7; TRBD2 matches at 10 bases. From germline, CDR1 is SGDLS and CDR2 YYNGEE. The CDR3 sequence is 18 residues long. The V segment lost 0 bases and the J segment 0 bases; nucleotides outside the gene matches: 9.

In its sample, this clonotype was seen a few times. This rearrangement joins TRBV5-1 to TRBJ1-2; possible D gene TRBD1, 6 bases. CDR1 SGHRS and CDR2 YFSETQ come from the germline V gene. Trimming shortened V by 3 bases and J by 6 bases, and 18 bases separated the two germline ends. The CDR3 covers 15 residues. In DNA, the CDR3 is TGCGCCAGCAGCTCGGGACCGGGACAACACAATGGCTACACCTTC. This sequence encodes CASSSGPGQHNGYTF.

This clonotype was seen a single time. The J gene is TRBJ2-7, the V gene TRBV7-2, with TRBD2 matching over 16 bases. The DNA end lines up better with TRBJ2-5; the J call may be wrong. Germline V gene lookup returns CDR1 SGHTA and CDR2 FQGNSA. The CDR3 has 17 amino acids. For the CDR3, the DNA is TGTGCCAGCAGCTTCGGGACTAGCGGGGGGGCCTATGGGACCCAGTACTTC. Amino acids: CASSFGTSGGAYGTQYF.

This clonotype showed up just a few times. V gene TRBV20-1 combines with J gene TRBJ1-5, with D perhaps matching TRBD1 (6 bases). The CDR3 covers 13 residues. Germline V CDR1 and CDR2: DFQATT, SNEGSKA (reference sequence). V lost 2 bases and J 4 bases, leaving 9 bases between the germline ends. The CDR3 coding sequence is TGCAGTGCTAGACCGGGGGCTAATCAGCCCCAGCATTTT. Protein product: CSARPGANQPQHF.

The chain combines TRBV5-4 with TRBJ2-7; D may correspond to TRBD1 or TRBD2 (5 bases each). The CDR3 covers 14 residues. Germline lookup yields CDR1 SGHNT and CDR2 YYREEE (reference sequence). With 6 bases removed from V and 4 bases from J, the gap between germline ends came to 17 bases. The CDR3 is CASKIGDGEYEQYF. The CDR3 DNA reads TGTGCCAGCAAGATAGGGGACGGAGAGTACGAGCAGTACTTC. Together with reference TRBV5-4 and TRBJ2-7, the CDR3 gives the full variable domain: ETGVTQSPTHLIKTRGQQVTLRCSSQSGHNTVSWYQQALGQGPQFIFQYYREEENGRGNFPPRFSGLQFPNYSSELNVNALELDDSALYLCASKIGDGEYEQYFGPGTRLTVT.

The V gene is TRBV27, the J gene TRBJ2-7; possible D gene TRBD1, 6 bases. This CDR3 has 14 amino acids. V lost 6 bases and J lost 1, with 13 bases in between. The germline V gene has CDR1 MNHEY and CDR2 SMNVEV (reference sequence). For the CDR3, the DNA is TGTGCCAGCAGACTCAACAGGGCGTCCTACGAGCAGTACTTC. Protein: CASRLNRASYEQYF.

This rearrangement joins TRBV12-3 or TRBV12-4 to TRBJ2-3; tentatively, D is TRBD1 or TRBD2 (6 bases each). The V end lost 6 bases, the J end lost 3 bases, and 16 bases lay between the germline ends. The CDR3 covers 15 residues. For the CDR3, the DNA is TGTGCCAGCAGGGCACAGGGACTTCAAACAGATACGCAGTATTTT. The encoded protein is CASRAQGLQTDTQYF.

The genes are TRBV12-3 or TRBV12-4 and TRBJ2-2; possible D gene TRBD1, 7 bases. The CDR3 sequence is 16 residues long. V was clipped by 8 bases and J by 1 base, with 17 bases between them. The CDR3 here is CASPYRQGLNTGELFF. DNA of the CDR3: TGTGCCAGCCCTTACCGACAGGGACTGAACACCGGGGAGCTGTTTTTT.

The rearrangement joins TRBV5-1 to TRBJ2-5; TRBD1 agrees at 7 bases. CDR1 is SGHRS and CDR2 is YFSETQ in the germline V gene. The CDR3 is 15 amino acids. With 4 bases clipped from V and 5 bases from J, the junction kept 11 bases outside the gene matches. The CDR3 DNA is TGCGCCAGCAGCACTGGGACAGCGTCCAGGGAGACCCAGTACTTC. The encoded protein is CASSTGTASRETQYF.

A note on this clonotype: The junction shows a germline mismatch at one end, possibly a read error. The CDR3 loop reads CASSEHRDGEHFF. The DNA of the CDR3 is TGTGCCAGCAGTGAACACAGGGATGGTGAGCATTTCTTC. The chain is built from TRBV6-1 and TRBJ2-1, with a tentative D call TRBD1 (6 bases). The CDR3 sequence is 13 residues long. Germline assignment: CDR1 MNHNS and CDR2 SASEGT.

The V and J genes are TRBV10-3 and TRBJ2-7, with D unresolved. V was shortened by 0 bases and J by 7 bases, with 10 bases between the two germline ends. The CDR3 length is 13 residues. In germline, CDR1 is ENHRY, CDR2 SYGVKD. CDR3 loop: CAISESALGEQYF. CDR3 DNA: TGTGCCATCAGTGAGTCGGCCCTGGGGGAGCAGTACTTC.

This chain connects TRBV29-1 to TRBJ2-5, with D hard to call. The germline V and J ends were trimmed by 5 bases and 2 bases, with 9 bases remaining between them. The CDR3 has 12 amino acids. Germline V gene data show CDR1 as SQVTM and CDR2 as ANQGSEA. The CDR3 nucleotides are TGCAGCGTTTCGATCGCGCAAGAGACCCAGTACTTC. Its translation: CSVSIAQETQYF.